The 17 T cell receptor beta chains given below trace back to one sample, sequenced in a study of OX40 agonist ivuxolimab in advanced cancers. Libraries were built with the immunoSEQ multiplex PCR assay. TCRdb obtained this table from immuneACCESS and retained in-frame rearrangements with V and J assigned. These tables miss some clones; where compared with another copy, unresolved V genes account for less than half of the shortfall, and the remainder is unexplained. Recorded for this sample are tens of thousands of clones; 88% of them occurred a single time. The top ten hold 0.67% of the sample. Sequenced here: CD4+ or CD8+ T cells sorted from blood, sampled in a trial of the OX40 agonist ivuxolimab. Source of these receptors: an adult with an advanced solid tumor such as melanoma, head and neck, liver or kidney cancer.

This clone was recorded only once. The gene calls are TRBV11-2 and TRBJ2-1; D perhaps matches TRBD2 (7 bases). CDR1 SGHAT and CDR2 FQNNGV come from the germline V gene. Trimming removed 7 bases from V and 5 bases from J, with 24 bases in between. CDR3 length: 17 amino acids. The CDR3 bases are TGTGCCAGCAACGGGTGGCGGAGTAGGGAGGGGGACAATGAGCAGTTCTTC. The encoded protein is CASNGWRSREGDNEQFF.

CDR3 sequence: CASNSGTALREQYF. CDR3 nucleotides: TGTGCCAGCAATAGCGGGACCGCTCTTCGCGAGCAGTACTTC. V gene TRBV28 combines with J gene TRBJ2-5, with 8 bases fitting TRBD2. The last part of the DNA fits TRBJ2-7 better; the J call may be wrong. The CDR3 spans 14 residues. The germline gives CDR1 MDHEN, CDR2 SYDVKM.

V gene TRBV25-1 combines with J gene TRBJ2-3; D may correspond to TRBD1 or TRBD2 (6 bases each). The CDR3 is made up of 14 amino acids. Germline loops: CDR1 MGHDK, CDR2 SYGVNS. V gave up 10 bases and J gave up 2 bases, with 16 bases separating them. CDR3 coding DNA: TGTGCCACCCGGGGGCTGTTTTCCACAGATACGCAGTATTTT. This sequence encodes CATRGLFSTDTQYF. Looking up the rest from reference TRBV25-1 and TRBJ2-3 gives the full variable domain: EADIYQTPRYLVIGTGKKITLECSQTMGHDKMYWYQQDPGMELHLIHYSYGVNSTEKGDLSSESTVSRIRTEHFPLTLESARPSHTSQYLCATRGLFSTDTQYFGPGTRLTVL.

The chain recombines TRBV5-5 with TRBJ1-4; D may be TRBD1 (5 bases). Germline V CDR1 and CDR2: SGHKS, YYEKEE (reference sequence). Trimming removed 0 bases at V and 3 bases at J, with 6 bases between. This CDR3 has 14 amino acids. CDR3 coding DNA: TGTGCCAGCAGCTTGGGGACATCTAATGAAAAACTGTTTTTT. Its protein is CASSLGTSNEKLFF.

The chain employs TRBV11-2 and TRBJ1-4, with D maybe TRBD1 (5 bases). V was trimmed by 0 bases and J by 14 bases, leaving 10 bases between them. Germline CDR1 reads SGHAT; CDR2 reads FQNNGV. This CDR3 is built from 12 residues. For the CDR3, the DNA is TGTGCCAGCAGCTTAGAGGCAGGGTATCTGTTTTTT. It specifies CASSLEAGYLFF.

This chain links TRBV7-3 with TRBJ2-1; the match to TRBD2 covers 10 bases. V shed 5 bases and J 0 bases; nucleotides not matched to a gene: 16. Germline CDR1 is SGHTA and CDR2 is FQGTGA. CDR3 length equals 20 residues. The CDR3 DNA reads as TGTGCCAGCAGCGTGACCGGGACTAGCGTACCATGGAGCTCCTACAATGAGCAGTTCTTC. This translates into CASSVTGTSVPWSSYNEQFF.

The gene calls are TRBV5-4 and TRBJ1-3; 9 bases are a match to TRBD1. Germline V CDR1 and CDR2: SGHNT, YYREEE (reference sequence). The ends lost 4 bases at V and 6 bases at J; junction bases unmatched: 5. The CDR3 spans 14 residues. The CDR3 coding sequence is TGTGCCAGCAGCCCCGGGACAGGGACAAACACCATATATTTT. Amino acids: CASSPGTGTNTIYF. Combining the CDR3 with reference TRBV5-4 and TRBJ1-3 gives the whole variable domain ETGVTQSPTHLIKTRGQQVTLRCSSQSGHNTVSWYQQALGQGPQFIFQYYREEENGRGNFPPRFSGLQFPNYSSELNVNALELDDSALYLCASSPGTGTNTIYFGEGSWLTVV.

This clone showed up just once. In the same sample, other DNA sequences code for this CDR3. This chain connects TRBV5-4 to TRBJ2-5; D unresolved. The CDR3 has 14 residues. The V gene's germline CDR1 is SGHNT and CDR2 YYREEE (reference sequence). Deletions cut 0 bases from V and 2 bases from J, with 8 bases between. The CDR3 reads CASSLAGRQETQYF. For the CDR3, the DNA is TGTGCCAGCAGCTTGGCCGGAAGACAAGAGACCCAGTACTTC.

The chain combines TRBV6-6 with TRBJ1-5, with unresolved D. The CDR3 has 11 residues. From germline, CDR1 is MNHNY and CDR2 SVGAGI (reference sequence). The ends were cut back, 5 bases at V and 9 bases at J, with 8 bases in the middle. The CDR3 nucleotides read TGTGCCAGCAGTCCTCTGACGCCCCAGCATTTT. This gives the protein CASSPLTPQHF.

This clone occurred once. The V gene is TRBV6-1, the J gene TRBJ2-2; possibly TRBD2 for D (5 bases). The germline V gene encodes CDR1 MNHNS and CDR2 SASEGT. Trimming left V 2 bases short and J 6 bases short, with 7 bases between. The CDR3 consists of 13 residues. The CDR3 protein is CASSERGSGELFF. For the CDR3, the DNA is TGTGCCAGCAGTGAAAGAGGGTCCGGGGAGCTGTTTTTT.

In this sample, this clone is medium-sized. This chain joins TRBV10-3 and TRBJ2-3; D is undetermined. V lost 10 bases and J lost 6, with 14 bases in between. The V gene's germline CDR1 is ENHRY and CDR2 SYGVKD. CDR3 size: 12 residues. The CDR3, as DNA: TGTGCCACTGAAGACGGGCCCGATACGCAGTATTTT. It is translated as CATEDGPDTQYF.

The V call is TRBV5-1, the J call TRBJ2-6; D gene unclear. CDR3 length: 17 amino acids. Germline V gene lookup returns CDR1 SGHRS and CDR2 YFSETQ. The germline V and J ends were trimmed by 0 bases and 0 bases, with 10 bases remaining between them. CDR3 region: CASSLDAALSGANVLTF. The CDR3 nucleotides read TGCGCCAGCAGCTTGGATGCAGCCCTCTCTGGGGCCAACGTCCTGACTTTC.

The chain combines TRBV18 with TRBJ1-2; D not certain. The V gene lost 2 bases and the J gene lost 8 bases, with 12 bases spanning the gap. Germline lookup yields CDR1 KGHSH and CDR2 LQKENI. CDR3 size: 13 residues. The CDR3 bases are TGTGCCAGCTCACCATCGAATTCTCCAGGCTACACCTTC. It yields the protein CASSPSNSPGYTF.

The chain uses TRBV29-1 and TRBJ2-3; 7 nucleotides line up with TRBD2. CDR1 SQVTM and CDR2 ANQGSEA come from the germline V gene. This CDR3 is 14 amino acids long. Losses at the gene ends were 6 bases for V and 0 bases for J; bases not matched to a gene: 6. CDR3 nucleotides: TGCAGCGTGGATGCGGGAGCTAGCACAGATACGCAGTATTTT. Translating it yields CSVDAGASTDTQYF.

As DNA, the CDR3 is TGTGCCAGCAGCAAAGTCCGACACCAGAATGCCGTTTGCACAGATACGCAGTATTTT. Protein product: CASSKVRHQNAVCTDTQYF. The chain employs TRBV21-1 and TRBJ2-3; the DNA was not compared with TRBD1, the D call given in the table. TRBV21-1 is a listed pseudogene. The CDR3 contains 19 residues.

The V gene is TRBV6-1, the J gene TRBJ1-1, with D perhaps matching TRBD1 (5 bases). CDR3 length: 12 residues. Germline-derived CDR1 and CDR2 are MNHNS and SASEGT. V lost 5 bases and J lost 3, with 7 bases in between. The CDR3 DNA follows: TGTGCCAGCAGTAAACAGGACACTGAAGCTTTCTTT. It is translated as CASSKQDTEAFF.

Regarding this clone: The junction departs from the called germline gene at one end, perhaps through a read error. The chain couples TRBV5-3 to TRBJ1-1; D is uncertain. TRBV5-3 is classed as an ORF, of uncertain function. The CDR3 loop spans 14 amino acids. CDR3 sequence (DNA): TGTGCCAGCAGCTTGGAGGGAGGGAACACTGAAGCTTTCTTT. It codes for CASSLEGGNTEAFF.